This T cell receptor (beta chain) was found in a study of cytomegalovirus exposure and HLA in healthy donors. Background on the study: The study placed 70% to 90% of its roughly 410 genotyped donors in the Caucasian-associated ancestry cluster. Points from the study as a whole: It emerged from a later analysis that several of the most significant clusters appeared to be linked to common viral pathogens. Reported results showed that the classifier diagnosed cytomegalovirus status with high specificity and sensitivity.

In the PCR, 60 Vbeta and 13 Jbeta primers were used. Per the authors' pipeline: Per a later analysis, the number of unique TCR beta chains was roughly 87 million, of which about 11 million were shared. Libraries were prepared by immunoSEQ multiplex PCR; TCRdb keeps only in-frame clonotypes and omits some of them. For V, J and clone size, that table is used; D and trimming come from the DNA. The sample includes under 55,000 clones, around three quarters of them seen just once. For this clone: The antigen remains undetermined.

CDR1 is SGHVS and CDR2 is FNYEAQ in the germline V gene. The CDR3 runs 13 residues. V dropped 6 bases and J dropped 0; count of bases not matched to a gene: 2. Sequencing was carried out using PBMCs. The V and J genes are TRBV7-6 and TRBJ2-7; 7 nucleotides align to TRBD2. The clonotype was recovered from a man aged 25 to 45 in good health and CMV-seropositive. In DNA, the CDR3 is TGTGCCAGCAGGGGGGGGAGCTCCTACGAGCAGTACTTC. It yields the protein CASRGGSSYEQYF.